This paragraph covers one T cell receptor (beta chain) sequence. Many counts were recorded for this clonotype. There is no known antigen for this receptor. Base quality data are lacking; no much larger clone is found one base away. The V and J ends are trimmed by 6 bases and 7 bases, leaving 21 bases between them. In the germline V gene (reference sequence), CDR1 corresponds to DFQATT and CDR2 to SNEGSKA. The CDR3 spans 14 residues, from the cysteine through the phenylalanine. Of all the DNA, just the CDR3 is kept, 42 bases in frame from base 1. The data originate from a study of Graves' ophthalmopathy and Graves' hyperthyroidism (dated by TCRdb to the late 2010s). Some background on the complete study: Peripheral blood samples were taken at the time of initial diagnosis, before any treatment was given. To explore V-J signatures that distinguish ophthalmopathy from hyperthyroidism, a discovery set of about 99 patients was enrolled, made up of 40 to 45 with ophthalmopathy and 55 to 65 with stable hyperthyroidism. T-cell repertoires of thyroid tissue and blood were compared in about six hyperthyroidism patients. An independent validation cohort comprised 18 to 20 hyperthyroidism patients and some 16 patients who later progressed from hyperthyroidism to ophthalmopathy. TCR beta repertoire signatures were used to distinguish Graves' ophthalmopathy from Graves' hyperthyroidism and to predict progression to ophthalmopathy. Following sampling, methimazole starting at 30 mg daily was administered to hyperthyroidism patients, and high-dose intravenous methylprednisolone was administered to ophthalmopathy patients. In total, approximately 140 blood samples were TCR-sequenced: approximately 40 ophthalmopathy, 80 or so hyperthyroidism and about 17 hyperthyroidism-to-ophthalmopathy patients.

TCR beta CDR3 regions were amplified from RNA transcripts for repertoire sequencing. A first-round RT-PCR used HTBI primers with the Qiagen OneStep RT-PCR kit, followed by a second-round multiplex PCR, size selection and purification. Libraries were sequenced on an Illumina HiSeq2000 using paired-end 100 bp reads. The authors' pipeline ran thus. SOAPnuke was used for read processing, and reads with adapters, uncalled bases, a mean Phred below 15, or no exact constant-primer or identifier match were discarded. COPE v1.2.5 was used to merge the high-quality paired reads. Each unique nucleotide sequence was defined as a clonotype, and clonotypes were aligned to IMGT TRB V, D and J references with MiTCR v1.1. Analysis was restricted to V-J combinations with a frequency above 0.0001, which covered roughly 99% of repertoires. For each V-J combination, a TCR clonal expansion and chaos score was defined as F50 clonal expansion divided by the chaos observed in the TCRdist matrix. Welch's t-statistics and random forest were used to reduce the features to 10 to 15 V-J combinations, which were then used as input to a naive Bayes classifier. The similarity between thyroid and blood repertoires was quantified using the Morisita-Horn index. TCRdb trimmed the raw reads at Q25, called clones with MiXCR and kept productive beta chains. One record per CDR3 amino acid sequence lists the most common genes and DNA. Here the V and J calls rest on TCRdb's processing, not on the authors' analysis. Within this sample are 300,000 to 400,000 distinct CDR3 sequences, with roughly 16% of them counted one time only. The top ten constitute 9% to 15% of the sample.

Ophthalmopathy patients had moderately to severely active disease, Clinical Activity Score of at least 3, NOSPECS grade of at least 4, and disease duration under 3 months. Patients were excluded if they had other autoimmune diseases, uncontrolled infections, pregnancy or lactation. Diagnosis was based on clinical symptoms, serum thyroxine, TRAb, thyroid ultrasound and orbital computed tomography. Using Ficoll-Paque density gradient centrifugation, PBMCs were isolated from 8.5 to 10 ml of fresh peripheral blood. Trizol reagent was used to extract the total RNA, and its quality was then checked on an Agilent 2100 Bioanalyzer. Points the paper makes about the study in general: Among expanded thyroid clonotypes with frequency above 0.001, most also showed up in blood, which suggests that blood repertoires may reflect the thyroid immune response. In validation, the model predicted ophthalmopathy progression with 70.59% sensitivity and less than 80% specificity; roughly 12 predicted patients were CT-confirmed with GO in a median of approximately six months. Sample size was not predetermined statistically, and investigators were not blinded to group allocation. The 13-signature model separated ophthalmopathy from stable hyperthyroidism with approximately 90% sensitivity and less than 83% specificity in cross-validation, and 80%/75% in the test set.

This receptor was identified in an adult man with Graves' ophthalmopathy. The chain is made from TRBV20-1 and TRBJ1-2; TRBD1 is a possible D gene, resting on 6 matching bases. The source material was peripheral blood. The CDR3 is CSANPGASLAGYTF. The base sequence is TGCAGTGCCAACCCAGGGGCGTCCTTAGCTGGCTACACCTTC.